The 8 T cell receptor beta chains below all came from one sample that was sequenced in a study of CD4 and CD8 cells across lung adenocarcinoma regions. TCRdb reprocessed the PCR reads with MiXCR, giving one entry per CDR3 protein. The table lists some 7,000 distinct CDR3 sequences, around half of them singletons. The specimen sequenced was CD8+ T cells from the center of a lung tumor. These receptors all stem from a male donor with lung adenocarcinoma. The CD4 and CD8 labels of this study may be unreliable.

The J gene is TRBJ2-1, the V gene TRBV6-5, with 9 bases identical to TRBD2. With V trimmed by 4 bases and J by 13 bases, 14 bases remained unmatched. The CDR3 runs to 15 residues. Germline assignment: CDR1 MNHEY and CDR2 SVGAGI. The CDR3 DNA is TGTGCCAGCAGTTCGCTAGCGGGGAACCAAGAGACCCAGTTCTTC. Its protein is CASSSLAGNQETQFF.

Here the CDR3 DNA reads TGTGCCAGCAGCCAAAGTAGCGGAGCCGGGTACAATGAGCAGTTCTTC. Protein: CASSQSSGAGYNEQFF. The rearrangement uses TRBV3-1 and TRBJ2-1; D perhaps matches TRBD2 (6 bases). The CDR3 contains 16 residues. Deletions cut 2 bases from V and 4 bases from J, with 15 bases between. Germline V CDR1 and CDR2: LGHDT, YNNKEL (reference sequence).

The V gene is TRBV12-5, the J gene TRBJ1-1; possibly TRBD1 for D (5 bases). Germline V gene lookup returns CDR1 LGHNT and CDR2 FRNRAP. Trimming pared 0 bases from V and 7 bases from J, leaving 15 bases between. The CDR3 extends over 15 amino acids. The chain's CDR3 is CASGLVQQGAGEAFF. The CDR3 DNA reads TGTGCTAGTGGTTTGGTACAGCAGGGAGCGGGTGAAGCTTTCTTT.

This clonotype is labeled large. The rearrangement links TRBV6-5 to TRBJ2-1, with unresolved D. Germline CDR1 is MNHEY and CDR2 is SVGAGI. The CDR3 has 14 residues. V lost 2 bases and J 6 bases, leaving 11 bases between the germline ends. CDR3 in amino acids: CASSYGDRSNEQFF. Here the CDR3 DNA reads TGTGCCAGCAGTTACGGAGACCGCTCCAATGAGCAGTTCTTC.

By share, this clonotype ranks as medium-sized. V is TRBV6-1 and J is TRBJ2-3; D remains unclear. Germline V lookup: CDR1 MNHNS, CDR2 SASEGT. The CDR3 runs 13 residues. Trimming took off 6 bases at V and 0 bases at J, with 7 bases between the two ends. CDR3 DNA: TGTGCCAGCAGGGATGCCAGCACAGATACGCAGTATTTT. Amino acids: CASRDASTDTQYF.

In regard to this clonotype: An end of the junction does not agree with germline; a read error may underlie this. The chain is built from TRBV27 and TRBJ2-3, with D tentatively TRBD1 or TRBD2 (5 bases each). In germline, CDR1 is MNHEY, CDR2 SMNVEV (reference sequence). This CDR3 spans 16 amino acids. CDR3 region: CASGGRGARDQETQYF. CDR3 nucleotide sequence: TGTGCCAGCGGGGGACGAGGGGCCCGAGACCAAGAGACGCAGTATTTC.

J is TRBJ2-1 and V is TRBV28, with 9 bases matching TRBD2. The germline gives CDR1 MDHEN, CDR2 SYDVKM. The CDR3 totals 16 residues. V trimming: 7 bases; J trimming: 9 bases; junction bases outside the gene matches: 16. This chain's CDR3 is CASTTRGREGRREQFF. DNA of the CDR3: TGTGCCAGCACCACCCGGGGGCGGGAGGGCCGTCGTGAGCAGTTCTTC. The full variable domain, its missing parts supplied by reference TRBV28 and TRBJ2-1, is DVKVTQSSRYLVKRTGEKVFLECVQDMDHENMFWYRQDPGLGLRLIYFSYDVKMKEKGDIPEGYSVSREKKERFSLILESASTNQTSMYLCASTTRGREGRREQFFGPGTRLTVL.

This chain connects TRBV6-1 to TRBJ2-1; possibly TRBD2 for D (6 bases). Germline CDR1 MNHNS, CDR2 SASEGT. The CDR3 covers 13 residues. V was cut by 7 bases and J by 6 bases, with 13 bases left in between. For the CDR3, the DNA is TGTGCCAGCACCCTCGGGGGAGGCAATGAGCAGTTCTTC. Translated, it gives CASTLGGGNEQFF.